This T cell receptor beta chain derives from a study of blood T cells in healthy people across ages (dated by TCRdb to the mid-2010s). With respect to the entire study: In model experiments, template switching captured roughly one uniquely barcoded TCR beta cDNA molecule for every two T cells. To avoid experimental bias, donors of different ages were distributed randomly across sequencing lanes. The donors were split into four age groups: young (average around 15 years), middle-aged (39), aged (around 67) and long-lived (roughly 88). The study measured age-related changes in TCR beta repertoire diversity using deep sequencing normalized with unique cDNA molecular identifiers. Using the same blood draw, the study looked at two additional independent replicas of 1 million unique cDNA reads for two donors, one aged 18 to 30 and the other aged 80 or older.

The receptor library was made with 5' RACE. TCRdb names Illumina HiSeq 2500 as the instrument used. A second PCR of about 6 to 11 cycles was performed with a sample-barcoded 5' primer and a J-beta primer mix. A unique molecular identifier was introduced onto each TCR beta cDNA molecule by a template-switch 5' adaptor carrying 12 random nucleotides. Each sample yielded at least 2.5 million CDR3-containing paired-end reads. All of the RNA was converted into first-strand cDNA using the Mint cDNA synthesis kit, with a TRBC-specific oligonucleotide serving as the primer. All cDNA was treated with uracil-DNA glycosylase and then went through a first 18-cycle PCR with the universal primers M1SS and BC2_uni_R. The authors' analysis ran thus. For normalization, 1 million high-quality reads, each with a distinct molecular identifier, were randomly selected from each sample. Reads sharing molecular identifiers were discarded rather than binned into consensus sequences. MiTCR, run with a Q25 quality threshold and the strictest error-elimination algorithm, handled CDR3 identification, clonotype clustering and error correction. A nonparametric unseen species model with Euler transformation was used to estimate a lower bound on total TCR beta diversity. The raw public data were reprocessed by TCRdb itself: fastp quality trimming at Q25, MiXCR clonotype calling, in-frame beta chains only. For every CDR3 protein sequence, its rows merge into one entry that carries the most common genes and DNA. TCRdb's processing, not the authors', yielded these V and J calls. Counted in this sample were approximately 770,000 distinct CDR3 sequences; roughly 64% of them appeared once. The top ten constitute approximately 23% of the sample.

Systemically healthy Caucasian individuals from Russia, around 39 in total and aged about 6 to 95 years, were included as donors. Each donor gave 8 to 10 milliliters of peripheral blood, drawn into EDTA-treated Vacutainer tubes. Ficoll-Paque density-gradient centrifugation was used to isolate PBMCs, with at least 7 million obtained per sample. Total RNA was extracted from PBMCs with Trizol reagent, with at least 6 micrograms obtained per sample. For every donor, an aliquot of PBMCs went through flow cytometry to measure the percentages of naive CD45RAhigh/CD27high T cells. The CDR3 covers 17 residues, taking in both the cysteine and the phenylalanine. The retained sequence is limited to the CDR3, 51 bases, with the frame set at the first base. The germline V gene encodes CDR1 ENHRY and CDR2 SYGVKD. Germline trimming amounts to 2 bases on V and 0 bases on J, with 10 as the count of junction bases outside the gene matches.

Study-wide conclusions, independent of this receptor: Estimates of total diversity based on one million sequenced T cells were considered lower bounds and underestimates. As age increased, observed TCR beta diversity per million T cells dropped in a roughly linear way, and a significant reduction was already evident by age roughly 36. Compared with the aged group, the long-lived group had more naive CD4+ T cells, fewer expanded clones and increased TCR diversity, a pattern suggesting age selection. Since profiling was done on bulk unsorted PBMCs, naive and antigen-experienced compartments could not be conclusively compared. Donor CMV infection status was unknown, potentially confounding age-related changes in expanded clonotypes. There was a strong correlation between observed TCR beta diversity and the percentage of naive T cells measured by flow cytometry.

This clonotype showed up just a few times. Its antigen target is currently unknown. No quality values exist for individual bases; no much larger clone is one base distant. This receptor was identified in a man between 25 and 39 years old in good health. The sequence links TRBV10-3 to TRBJ2-7, and TRBD1 matches 7 of the central bases. The specimen was blood. The CDR3: CAISEPAGGGSSYEQYF. In nucleotide form, the sequence is TGTGCCATCAGTGAGCCCGCAGGGGGTGGTAGCTCCTACGAGCAGTACTTC.